Reported below is one T cell receptor beta chain. This entry comes from a study of cytomegalovirus exposure and HLA in healthy donors. CDR1 is MNHEY and CDR2 is SMNVEV in the germline V gene (reference sequence). The CDR3 loop spans 17 amino acids. V lost 6 bases to trimming and J lost 2 bases; unmatched junction nucleotides: 12. The PCR employed 60 Vbeta primers together with 13 Jbeta primers. Some clones are missing from TCRdb's copy, which holds only in-frame ones; the method was immunoSEQ multiplex PCR. The sample has about 160,000 clones; 75% to 80% are singletons. Healthy people donating bone marrow made up the donors.

This clonotype was sampled from a woman aged 50 to 65 in good health and CMV-seropositive. The sample consisted of PBMCs. This chain uses TRBV27 with TRBJ2-7; TRBD1 agrees at 11 bases. CDR3 in amino acids: CASSRGQGASYPYEQYF. The CDR3 nucleotides read TGTGCCAGCAGCCGCGGACAGGGGGCGAGCTATCCCTACGAGCAGTACTTC.